This T cell receptor beta chain was profiled in a study of blood T cell repertoires in COVID-19. The count of this clone is one. CDR1 is KGHDR, CDR2 SFDVKD, per germline. The V end lost 4 bases, the J end lost 6 bases, and 11 bases lay between the germline ends. The CDR3 covers 13 residues. Per the authors' pipeline: It was from reference gene primer amplification that nucleated cell counts were estimated. The method was immunoSEQ multiplex PCR; TCRdb's version includes in-frame clones alone and lacks a portion of them. The DNA was the basis for D and trimming; V, J and clone size are from that table. The table lists hundreds of thousands of clones, about 89% of them singletons.

This receptor was taken from a woman aged 45-59 years with COVID-19, enrolled during active disease. Sequenced input: peripheral blood. The genes are TRBV24-1 and TRBJ1-1; D not resolved. The CDR3 DNA reads as TGTGCCACCAGTGAGGGCGAGAGAGCTGAAGCTTTCTTT. Translated: CATSEGERAEAFF.